The 24 T cell receptor beta chains listed next were all sequenced from one sample in a study of cytomegalovirus exposure and HLA in healthy donors. Researchers ran the PCR with 60 Vbeta and 13 Jbeta primers. The data were produced by immunoSEQ multiplex PCR, yet TCRdb's version contains in-frame clones alone and is incomplete. The table records about 120,000 clones, 74% of them present only once. The sample consisted of PBMCs. These receptors came from a human donor in good health.

V gene TRBV28 combines with J gene TRBJ2-1, with 8 bases aligning to TRBD2. CDR1 MDHEN and CDR2 SYDVKM come from the germline V gene. V trimming: 5 bases; J trimming: 7 bases; junction bases outside the gene matches: 10. The CDR3 is 15 amino acids. The CDR3 is CASSPKAGVLNEQFF. The CDR3 bases are TGTGCCAGCAGTCCAAAAGCGGGAGTCTTGAATGAGCAGTTCTTC.

V is TRBV27 and J is TRBJ2-1; 10 bases line up with TRBD2. CDR1 MNHEY and CDR2 SMNVEV come from the germline V gene (reference sequence). Germline trimming cut 6 bases from V and 6 bases from J; bases unmatched to any gene: 5. The CDR3 runs to 14 residues. In DNA, the CDR3 is TGTGCCAGCAGCCAGCGGGGGGGCGTCAATGAGCAGTTCTTC. Protein: CASSQRGGVNEQFF.

The chain has TRBV11-2 and TRBJ2-7; the match to TRBD1 covers 8 bases. The V gene's germline CDR1 is SGHAT and CDR2 FQNNGV. The V gene end was trimmed by 4 bases and the J gene end by 9 bases; junction bases not matched to a gene: 8. The CDR3 contains 13 residues. The CDR3 DNA follows: TGTGCCAGCAGCTCTCGGACAGGGAGGAGGCAGTACTTC. Amino acid sequence: CASSSRTGRRQYF.

The chain recombines TRBV14 with TRBJ2-7, with TRBD2 matching over 11 bases. The germline V gene has CDR1 SGHDN and CDR2 FVKESK. V shed 5 bases and J 1 base; nucleotides not matched to a gene: 16. The CDR3 has 19 amino acids. CDR3 in DNA: TGTGCCAGCAGCTTTCAAGGCCCGACTAGCGGGGTTCTTTCCTACGAGCAGTACTTC. Translation: CASSFQGPTSGVLSYEQYF.

Only one count was recorded for this clone. This chain connects TRBV5-5 to TRBJ1-2; maybe TRBD1 (5 bases). Deletions cut 0 bases from V and 0 bases from J, with 12 bases between. The CDR3 extends over 16 amino acids. CDR1 is SGHKS, CDR2 YYEKEE, per germline (reference sequence). In DNA, the CDR3 is TGTGCCAGCAGCTTGGTCTCTGGGGGGACTAACTATGGCTACACCTTC. Translated: CASSLVSGGTNYGYTF.

The chain couples TRBV2 to TRBJ2-2; D may be TRBD2 (5 bases). The length of the CDR3 is 19 residues. V was trimmed by 8 bases and J by 4 bases, leaving 29 bases between them. The V gene's germline CDR1 is SNHLY and CDR2 FYNNEI. The CDR3 DNA is TGTGCCAGCGGACGCCCCGCCTATCGGGGAACGTATAGCACCGGGGAGCTGTTTTTT. Translation: CASGRPAYRGTYSTGELFF.

The V and J genes are TRBV27 and TRBJ1-5; weak D call: TRBD1 (5 bases). The CDR3 contains 14 residues. Trimming stripped 5 bases from V and 1 base from J, with 9 bases between. Per germline, CDR1 MNHEY and CDR2 SMNVEV (reference sequence). This CDR3 reads CASSIRQSNQPQHF. In DNA, the CDR3 is TGTGCCAGCAGTATTCGACAGAGCAATCAGCCCCAGCATTTT.

The rearrangement joins TRBV20-1 to TRBJ1-2; 9 nucleotides align to TRBD1. V lost 3 bases and J lost 8; bases outside the gene matches: 1. In germline, CDR1 is DFQATT, CDR2 SNEGSKA (reference sequence). The CDR3 is 11 residues long. CDR3 DNA sequence: TGCAGTGCTAGGGACAGGGGCGGCTACACCTTC. Protein product: CSARDRGGYTF.

The CDR3 loop is CASSAEEGPNYGYTF. The CDR3 DNA is TGTGCCAGCAGTGCCGAGGAGGGGCCTAACTATGGCTACACCTTC. This chain connects TRBV6-4 to TRBJ1-2, with D maybe TRBD1 (5 bases). The CDR3 contains 15 residues. The V end lost 4 bases, the J end lost 0 bases, and 12 bases lay between the germline ends. CDR1 is MRHNA, CDR2 SNTAGT, per germline.

The chain is built from TRBV28 and TRBJ2-1; no definite D call. Trimming removed 6 bases at V and 10 bases at J, with 16 bases between. The CDR3 is 13 residues long. CDR1 MDHEN and CDR2 SYDVKM come from the germline V gene. Written as DNA, the CDR3 is TGTGCCAGCAGCCTCGGTGGTTCCAGGGAGCAGTTCTTC. It encodes CASSLGGSREQFF.

V and J are TRBV6-5 and TRBJ1-2; TRBD1 might be the D (6 bases). The CDR3 is 15 residues long. Per germline, CDR1 MNHEY and CDR2 SVGAGI. V gave up 7 bases and J gave up 5 bases, with 20 bases separating them. CDR3 sequence: CASTPRGGGYYGYTF. In DNA form, the CDR3 reads TGTGCCAGCACCCCAAGGGGAGGGGGGTATTATGGCTACACCTTC.

This rearrangement joins TRBV29-1 to TRBJ2-5; the match to TRBD2 covers 7 bases. The J call may be in error: the DNA end matches TRBJ2-7 better. CDR3 length: 13 residues. Germline V gene data show CDR1 as SQVTM and CDR2 as ANQGSEA. The CDR3 sequence: CSATSGESYEQYF. CDR3 nucleotides: TGCAGCGCTACCAGCGGGGAGTCCTACGAGCAGTACTTC.

The gene calls are TRBV6-1 and TRBJ1-2; D not resolved. The CDR3 runs to 15 residues. Looked up from germline, CDR1 is MNHNS and CDR2 is SASEGT. Trimming took 2 bases from V and 4 from J, leaving 14 bases between them. This CDR3 is CASSERSPTPYGYTF. For the CDR3, the DNA is TGTGCCAGCAGTGAAAGATCTCCTACCCCCTATGGCTACACCTTC.

The genes are TRBV2 and TRBJ1-2; D is perhaps TRBD1 (5 bases). From germline, CDR1 is SNHLY and CDR2 FYNNEI. This CDR3 is 16 amino acids long. V lost 1 base and J lost 4, with 16 bases in between. For the CDR3, the DNA is TGTGCCAGCAGTGAAGTGTGGGAGCGGGGGGGCTATGGCTACACCTTC. Protein product: CASSEVWERGGYGYTF. Using reference TRBV2 and TRBJ1-2 for the parts outside the CDR3, the full variable domain is EPEVTQTPSHQVTQMGQEVILRCVPISNHLYFYWYRQILGQKVEFLVSFYNNEISEKSEIFDDQFSVERPDGSNFTLKIRSTKLEDSAMYFCASSEVWERGGYGYTFGSGTRLTVV.

The rearrangement links TRBV9 to TRBJ2-7; D is uncertain. Germline loops: CDR1 SGDLS, CDR2 YYNGEE. V lost 0 bases to trimming and J lost 5 bases, with 9 bases between them. The CDR3 loop spans 13 amino acids. CDR3 protein: CASSVGPGHEQYF. CDR3 sequence (DNA): TGTGCCAGCAGCGTAGGGCCTGGCCACGAGCAGTACTTC.

Points on this clone: One end of the junction fails to match germline, which may point to a read error. The chain recombines TRBV7-7 with TRBJ2-3; 8 nucleotides agree with TRBD2. CDR1 is SSHAT and CDR2 is FNYEAQ in the germline V gene (reference sequence). The CDR3 is made up of 18 amino acids. In nucleotides, the CDR3 is TGTGCTAGCAGCTTACTCCCAGCGGGGGTTCTCTGGGGAGATACGCAGTATTTT. Encoded protein: CASSLLPAGVLWGDTQYF. Full variable domain (outside the CDR3, taken from reference TRBV7-7 and TRBJ2-3): GAGVSQSPRYKVTKRGQDVTLRCDPISSHATLYWYQQALGQGPEFLTYFNYEAQPDKSGLPSDRFSAERPEGSISTLTIQRTEQRDSAMYRCASSLLPAGVLWGDTQYFGPGTRLTVL.

CDR3 in amino acids: CASSGGGARSNQPQHF. The CDR3 nucleotides read TGTGCCAGCAGCGGAGGGGGGGCGCGTAGCAATCAGCCCCAGCATTTT. The chain has TRBV28 and TRBJ1-5; the D gene is possibly TRBD1 (6 bases). Germline V lookup: CDR1 MDHEN, CDR2 SYDVKM. Deletions cut 6 bases from V and 0 bases from J, with 15 bases between. This CDR3 is 16 amino acids long.

The rearrangement joins TRBV7-3 to TRBJ1-2, with TRBD1 as a possible D gene (5 bases). The CDR3 contains 15 residues. Per the germline V gene, CDR1 is SGHTA and CDR2 is FQGTGA. V was shortened by 2 bases and J by 6 bases, with 16 bases between the two germline ends. CDR3 sequence: CASSLAGDLWDGYTF. CDR3 nucleotide sequence: TGTGCCAGCAGCTTAGCGGGGGACCTCTGGGATGGCTACACCTTC.

V is TRBV5-1 and J is TRBJ2-7, with 13 bases fitting TRBD2. Germline trimming cut 2 bases from V and 2 bases from J; bases unmatched to any gene: 10. Per germline, CDR1 SGHRS and CDR2 YFSETQ. This CDR3 comprises 18 residues. CDR3 loop: CASSLDGLAGAITYEQYF. CDR3 nucleotides: TGCGCCAGCAGCTTAGACGGACTAGCGGGAGCTATCACCTACGAGCAGTACTTC.

This clone has a single count. This sequence joins TRBV2 and TRBJ2-7, with D hard to call. Trimming cost V 4 bases and J 7 bases, with 11 bases left between them. This CDR3 has 12 amino acids. Germline V gives CDR1 SNHLY, CDR2 FYNNEI. The CDR3 bases are TGTGCCAGCAGTGTAAATAGAAGAGAGCAGTACTTC. This codes for CASSVNRREQYF.

The chain joins TRBV28 to TRBJ1-2, with 10 bases lining up with TRBD1. J gave up 2 bases and V 6 bases, and 3 bases lay outside the gene matches. CDR3 length: 14 residues. The germline CDR1 and CDR2 sequences are MDHEN and SYDVKM. Here the CDR3 DNA reads TGTGCCAGCAGACGACAGGGGGCCAACTATGGCTACACCTTC. Amino acid sequence: CASRRQGANYGYTF.

The chain has TRBV5-8 and TRBJ2-3; D is possibly TRBD2 (6 bases). Germline assignment: CDR1 SGHTS and CDR2 YDEGEE. V lost 4 bases to trimming and J lost 5 bases, with 17 bases between them. CDR3 length: 15 residues. CDR3 sequence (DNA): TGTGCCAGCAGCCCTGGACGGAGGGGACGAGATACGCAGTATTTT. Translated, it gives CASSPGRRGRDTQYF.

The CDR3 is CASSSATSGTDTQYF. CDR3 DNA sequence: TGTGCCAGCTCGTCGGCGACTAGCGGAACAGATACGCAGTATTTT. The rearrangement uses TRBV18 and TRBJ2-3, with 9 bases that match TRBD2. The CDR3 is made up of 15 amino acids. The germline V gene has CDR1 KGHSH and CDR2 LQKENI. With V trimmed by 6 bases and J by 3 bases, 7 bases remained unmatched.

This clone was detected many times. V is TRBV5-6 and J is TRBJ1-2; 7 nucleotides align to TRBD1. V lost 0 bases and J lost 8; bases outside the gene matches: 4. In germline, CDR1 is SGHDT, CDR2 YYEEEE. The CDR3 extends over 13 amino acids. CDR3 in amino acids: CASSLAGTDGYTF. In nucleotides, the CDR3 is TGTGCCAGCAGCTTGGCGGGGACAGACGGCTACACCTTC.